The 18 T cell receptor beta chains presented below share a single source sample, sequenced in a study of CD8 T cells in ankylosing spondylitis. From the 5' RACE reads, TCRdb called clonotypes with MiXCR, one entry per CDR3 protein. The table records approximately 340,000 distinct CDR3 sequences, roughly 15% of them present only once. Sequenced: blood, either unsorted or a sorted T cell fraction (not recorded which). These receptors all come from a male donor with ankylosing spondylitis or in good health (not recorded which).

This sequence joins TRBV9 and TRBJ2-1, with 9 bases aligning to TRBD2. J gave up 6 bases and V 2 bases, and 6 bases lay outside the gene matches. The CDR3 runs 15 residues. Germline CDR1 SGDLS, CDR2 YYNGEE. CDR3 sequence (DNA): TGTGCCAGCAGCGTGGCCCCTAGCGGGGTCAATGAGCAGTTCTTC. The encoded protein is CASSVAPSGVNEQFF.

The CDR3 DNA follows: TGTGCCAGCAATTCTCCCCTCACAGGGGGGGATGAGCAGTTCTTC. Protein product: CASNSPLTGGDEQFF. The V and J genes are TRBV12-3 or TRBV12-4 and TRBJ2-1; TRBD1 is a possible D gene (8 bases). Trimming removed 7 bases from V and 8 bases from J, with 21 bases in between. CDR3 length equals 15 residues.

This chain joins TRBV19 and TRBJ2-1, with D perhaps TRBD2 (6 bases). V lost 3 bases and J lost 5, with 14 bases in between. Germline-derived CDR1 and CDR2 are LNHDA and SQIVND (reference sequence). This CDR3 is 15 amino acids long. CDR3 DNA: TGTGCCAGTAGTATGGGTGGTAGCGGAGACAATGAGCAGTTCTTC. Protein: CASSMGGSGDNEQFF.

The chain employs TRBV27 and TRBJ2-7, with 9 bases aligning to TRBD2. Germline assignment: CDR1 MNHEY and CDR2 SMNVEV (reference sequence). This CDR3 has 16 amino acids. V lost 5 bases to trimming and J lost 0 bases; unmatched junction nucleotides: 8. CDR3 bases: TGTGCCAGCAGTCTCCTAGCGGGGCGGAGCTCCTACGAGCAGTACTTC. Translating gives CASSLLAGRSSYEQYF.

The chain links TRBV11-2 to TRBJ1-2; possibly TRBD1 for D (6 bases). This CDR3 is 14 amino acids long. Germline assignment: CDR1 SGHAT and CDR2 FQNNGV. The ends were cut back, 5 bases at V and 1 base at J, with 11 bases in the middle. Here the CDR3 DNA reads TGTGCCAGCAGCCCGGGGGGCAGTAACTATGGCTACACCTTC. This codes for CASSPGGSNYGYTF.

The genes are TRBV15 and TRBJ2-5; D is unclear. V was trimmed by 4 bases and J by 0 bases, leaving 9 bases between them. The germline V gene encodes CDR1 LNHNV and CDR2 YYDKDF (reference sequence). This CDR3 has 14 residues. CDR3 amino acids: CATSTDANQETQYF. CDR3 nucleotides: TGTGCCACCAGCACGGACGCTAACCAAGAGACCCAGTACTTC.

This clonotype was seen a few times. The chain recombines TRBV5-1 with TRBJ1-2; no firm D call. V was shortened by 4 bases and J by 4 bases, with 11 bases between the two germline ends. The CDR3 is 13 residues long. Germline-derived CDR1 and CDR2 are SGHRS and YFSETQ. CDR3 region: CASSPVKSYGYTF. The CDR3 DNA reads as TGCGCCAGCAGCCCAGTTAAGTCCTATGGCTACACCTTC.

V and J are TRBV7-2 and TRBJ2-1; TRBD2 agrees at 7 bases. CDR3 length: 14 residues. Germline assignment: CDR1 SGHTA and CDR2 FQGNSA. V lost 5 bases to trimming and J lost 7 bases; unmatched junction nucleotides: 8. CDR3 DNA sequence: TGTGCCAGCAGCCCCCGGACTAGTTTGAATGAGCAGTTCTTC. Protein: CASSPRTSLNEQFF.

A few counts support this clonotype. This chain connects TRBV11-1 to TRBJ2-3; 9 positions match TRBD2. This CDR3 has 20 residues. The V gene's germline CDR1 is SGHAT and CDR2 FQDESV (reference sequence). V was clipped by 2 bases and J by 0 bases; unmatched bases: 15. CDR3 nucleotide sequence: TGTGCCAGCAGCTTATACACGGCCGGGACTAGCCATACTAGCACAGATACGCAGTATTTT. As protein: CASSLYTAGTSHTSTDTQYF.

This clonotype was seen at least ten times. The CDR3 bases are TGTGCCAGCAGCCAAGACATGGGGCAGTACTTC. Translating gives CASSQDMGQYF. The chain recombines TRBV14 with TRBJ2-7; D remains unclear. Germline-derived CDR1 and CDR2 are SGHDN and FVKESK. The CDR3 covers 11 residues. V shed 0 bases and J shed 9 bases, with 6 bases lying between them.

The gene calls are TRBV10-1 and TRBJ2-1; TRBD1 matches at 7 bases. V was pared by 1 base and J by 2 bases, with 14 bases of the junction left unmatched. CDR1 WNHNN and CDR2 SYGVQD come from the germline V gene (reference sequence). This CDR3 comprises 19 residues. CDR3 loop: CASSELTGRGASAYNEQFF. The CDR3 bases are TGCGCCAGCAGTGAGTTGACAGGGAGAGGGGCCAGCGCCTACAATGAGCAGTTCTTC.

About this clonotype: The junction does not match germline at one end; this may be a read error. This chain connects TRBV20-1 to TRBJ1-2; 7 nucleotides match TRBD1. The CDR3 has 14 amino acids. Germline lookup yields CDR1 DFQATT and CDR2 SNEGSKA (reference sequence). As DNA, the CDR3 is TGCAGTGCTAGAATCGCAGGGGGAAACTCTGGCTACACCTTC. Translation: CSARIAGGNSGYTF.

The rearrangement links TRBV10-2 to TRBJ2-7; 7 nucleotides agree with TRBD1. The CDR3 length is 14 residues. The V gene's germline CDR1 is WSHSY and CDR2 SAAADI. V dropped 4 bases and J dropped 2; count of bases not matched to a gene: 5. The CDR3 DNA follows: TGCGCCAGCAGTGCGGACAGGCCCACCTACGAGCAGTACTTC. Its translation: CASSADRPTYEQYF.

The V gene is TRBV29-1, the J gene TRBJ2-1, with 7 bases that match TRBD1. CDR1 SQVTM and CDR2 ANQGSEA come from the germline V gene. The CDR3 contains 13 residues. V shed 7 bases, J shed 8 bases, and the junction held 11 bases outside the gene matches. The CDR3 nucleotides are TGCAGCGCTGGACAGGTCACGCCGGATGAGCAGTTCTTC. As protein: CSAGQVTPDEQFF.

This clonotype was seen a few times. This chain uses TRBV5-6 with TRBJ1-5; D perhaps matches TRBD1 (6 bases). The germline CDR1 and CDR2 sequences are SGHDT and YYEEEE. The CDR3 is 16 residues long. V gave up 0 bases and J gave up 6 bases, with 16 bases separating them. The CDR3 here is CASSLDWQGIAQPQHF. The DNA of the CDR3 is TGTGCCAGCAGCTTGGATTGGCAGGGGATTGCTCAGCCCCAGCATTTT. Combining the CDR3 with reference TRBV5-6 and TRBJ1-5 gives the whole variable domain DAGVTQSPTHLIKTRGQQVTLRCSPKSGHDTVSWYQQALGQGPQFIFQYYEEEERQRGNFPDRFSGHQFPNYSSELNVNALLLGDSALYLCASSLDWQGIAQPQHFGDGTRLSIL.

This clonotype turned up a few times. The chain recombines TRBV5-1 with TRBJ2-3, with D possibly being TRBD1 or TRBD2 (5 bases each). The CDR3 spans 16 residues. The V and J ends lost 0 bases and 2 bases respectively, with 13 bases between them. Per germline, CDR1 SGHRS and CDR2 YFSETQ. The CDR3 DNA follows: TGCGCCAGCAGCTTGGTAGGGACGGAGGACACAGATACGCAGTATTTT. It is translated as CASSLVGTEDTDTQYF.

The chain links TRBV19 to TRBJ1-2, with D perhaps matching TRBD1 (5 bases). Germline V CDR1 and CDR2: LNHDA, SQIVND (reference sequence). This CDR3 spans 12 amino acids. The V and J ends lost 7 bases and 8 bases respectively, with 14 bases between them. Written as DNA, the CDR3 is TGTGCCAGTAACAGTAGGCGACAGGGCTACACCTTC. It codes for CASNSRRQGYTF.

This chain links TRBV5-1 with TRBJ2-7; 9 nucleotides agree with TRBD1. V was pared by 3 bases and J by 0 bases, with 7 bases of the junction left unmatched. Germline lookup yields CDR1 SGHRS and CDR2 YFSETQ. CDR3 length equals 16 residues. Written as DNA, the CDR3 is TGCGCCAGCAGCTCGGATGGACAGGGGTCCTCCTACGAGCAGTACTTC. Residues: CASSSDGQGSSYEQYF.